This T cell receptor (beta chain) was recorded in a study of response to subunit inactivated influenza vaccine. TCRdb reprocessed the RT-PCR reads with MiXCR, giving one entry per CDR3 protein. Of around 530,000 distinct CDR3 sequences in the sample, about 11% were seen once. This clonotype was observed many times. What it recognizes is unknown. The CDR3 totals 16 residues. V lost 4 bases, J lost 0 bases, and 7 bases stayed unmatched. Germline V lookup: CDR1 SGHRS, CDR2 YFSETQ. Study-wide findings and caveats: Authors proposed each seasonal influenza vaccination draws in few new T cells.

The origin of this receptor is a man aged 50 to 60 who received an inactivated influenza vaccine. The sample consisted of PBMCs from blood, taken on the day of vaccination. The rearrangement joins TRBV5-1 to TRBJ1-3; 7 nucleotides agree with TRBD1. CDR3 coding DNA: TGCGCCAGCAGCCCAGGACAGGTCGACTCTGGAAACACCATATATTTT. It translates to CASSPGQVDSGNTIYF.